This T cell receptor beta chain was recovered during a study of cytomegalovirus exposure and HLA in healthy donors. The PCR ran on 60 Vbeta and 13 Jbeta primers. The assay was immunoSEQ multiplex PCR, and TCRdb's table has in-frame clones only and misses some. Here the sample spans about 100,000 clones, around 83% being singletons. The study, taken as a whole, reports: Cytomegalovirus status was reportedly diagnosed by the classifier with high specificity and sensitivity. Being productive about 87% or about 30% of the time was typical of most TCR beta V segments in an earlier analysis.

Germline V lookup: CDR1 SGDLS, CDR2 YYNGEE. The CDR3 spans 15 residues. V gave up 4 bases and J gave up 4 bases, with 17 bases separating them. Concerning this clone: What it recognizes is unknown.

The receptor was isolated from a woman aged 18-29 years in good health and CMV-seronegative. Sequencing used PBMCs. V gene TRBV9 combines with J gene TRBJ2-5; D gene uncertain. The CDR3 nucleotides read TGTGCCAGCAGCCCGAGGAGCAGCGACCGAGAGACCCAGTACTTC. Translating gives CASSPRSSDRETQYF.